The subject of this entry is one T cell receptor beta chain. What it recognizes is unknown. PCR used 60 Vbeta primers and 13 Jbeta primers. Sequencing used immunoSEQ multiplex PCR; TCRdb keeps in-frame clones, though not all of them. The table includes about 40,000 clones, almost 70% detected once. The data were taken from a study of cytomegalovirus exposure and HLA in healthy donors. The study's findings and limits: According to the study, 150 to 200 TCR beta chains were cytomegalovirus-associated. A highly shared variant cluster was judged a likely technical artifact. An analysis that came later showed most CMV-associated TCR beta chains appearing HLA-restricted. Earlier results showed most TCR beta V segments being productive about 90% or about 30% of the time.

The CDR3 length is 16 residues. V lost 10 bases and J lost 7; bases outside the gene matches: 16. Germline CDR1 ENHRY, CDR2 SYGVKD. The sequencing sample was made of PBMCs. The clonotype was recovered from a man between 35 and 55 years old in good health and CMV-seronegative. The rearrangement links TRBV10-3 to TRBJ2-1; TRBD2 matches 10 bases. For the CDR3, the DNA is TGTGCCAACTCGAACGAGCAGCGGGGGGGCAGAAATGAGCAGTTCTTC. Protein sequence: CANSNEQRGGRNEQFF.